The 5 T cell receptor beta chains in this list originate from one sample, sequenced in a study of blood T cell repertoires in COVID-19. The data were produced by immunoSEQ multiplex PCR, yet TCRdb's version contains in-frame clones alone and is incomplete. The sample holds some 150,000 clones, 65% to 90% seen once. Material for sequencing was peripheral blood. The receptors stem from a woman in her fifties or sixties with COVID-19, enrolled during active disease.

The chain is built from TRBV29-1 and TRBJ2-4; 9 nucleotides agree with TRBD1. Germline CDR1 and CDR2: SQVTM and ANQGSEA. CDR3 length: 18 amino acids. V shed 7 bases, J shed 0 bases, and the junction held 16 bases outside the gene matches. CDR3 amino acids: CSAGGVPGQGRAKNIQYF. The CDR3 nucleotides are TGCAGCGCTGGGGGCGTCCCGGGACAGGGTCGAGCCAAAAACATTCAGTACTTC.

The chain recombines TRBV29-1 with TRBJ1-1; 7 nucleotides line up with TRBD1. This CDR3 contains 15 residues. V trimming: 5 bases; J trimming: 3 bases; junction bases outside the gene matches: 12. Germline V gives CDR1 SQVTM, CDR2 ANQGSEA. CDR3 region: CSVPMDRTGDTEAFF. The CDR3 DNA sequence: TGCAGCGTTCCTATGGACAGGACCGGGGACACTGAAGCTTTCTTT.

This rearrangement joins TRBV9 to TRBJ1-3; the D is unclear. CDR1 is SGDLS, CDR2 YYNGEE, per germline. V was shortened by 0 bases and J by 7 bases, with 8 bases between the two germline ends. The CDR3 runs 13 residues. In nucleotides, the CDR3 is TGTGCCAGCAGCGTAGACGGGAGGAACACCATATATTTT. It translates to CASSVDGRNTIYF.

This rearrangement joins TRBV9 to TRBJ1-4, with D possibly matching TRBD1 (6 bases). V was clipped by 0 bases and J by 6 bases, with 12 bases between them. The CDR3 totals 15 residues. Germline V gene sequence: CDR1 SGDLS, CDR2 YYNGEE. Here the CDR3 reads CASSVGQGWDEKLFF. CDR3 in DNA: TGTGCCAGCAGCGTAGGGCAGGGGTGGGATGAAAAACTGTTTTTT.

The genes are TRBV30 and TRBJ1-3; D might be TRBD1 (5 bases). Trimming removed 0 bases from V and 4 bases from J, with 13 bases in between. Looked up from germline, CDR1 is GTSNPN and CDR2 is SVGIG (reference sequence). The CDR3 covers 15 residues. CDR3 sequence: CAWSVQAGSGNTIYF. CDR3 nucleotides: TGTGCCTGGAGTGTACAGGCAGGGTCCGGAAACACCATATATTTT.